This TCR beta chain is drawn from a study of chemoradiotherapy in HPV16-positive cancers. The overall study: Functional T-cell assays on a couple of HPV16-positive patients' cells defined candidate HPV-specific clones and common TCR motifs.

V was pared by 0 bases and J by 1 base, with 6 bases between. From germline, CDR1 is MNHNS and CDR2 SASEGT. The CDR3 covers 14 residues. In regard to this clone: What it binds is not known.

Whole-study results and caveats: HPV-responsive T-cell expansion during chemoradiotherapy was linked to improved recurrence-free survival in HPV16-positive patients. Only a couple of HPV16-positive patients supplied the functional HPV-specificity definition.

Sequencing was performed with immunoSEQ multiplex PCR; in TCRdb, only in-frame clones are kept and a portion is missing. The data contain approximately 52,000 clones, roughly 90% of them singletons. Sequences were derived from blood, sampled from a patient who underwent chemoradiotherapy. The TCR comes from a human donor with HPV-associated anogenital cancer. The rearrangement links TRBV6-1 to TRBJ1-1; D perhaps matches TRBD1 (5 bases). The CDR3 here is CASSEAGENTEAFF. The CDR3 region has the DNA TGTGCCAGCAGTGAAGCAGGGGAGAACACTGAAGCTTTCTTT.